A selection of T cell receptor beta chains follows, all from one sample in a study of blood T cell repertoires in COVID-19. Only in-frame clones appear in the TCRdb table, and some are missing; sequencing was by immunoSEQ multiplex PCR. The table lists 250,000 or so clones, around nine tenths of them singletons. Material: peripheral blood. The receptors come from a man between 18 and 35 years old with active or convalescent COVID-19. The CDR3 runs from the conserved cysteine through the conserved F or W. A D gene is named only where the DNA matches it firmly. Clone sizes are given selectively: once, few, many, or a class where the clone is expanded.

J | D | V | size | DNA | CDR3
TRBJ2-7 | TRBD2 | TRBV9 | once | TGTGCCAGCAGCGTTAGCGGGGGGGCCCGCGAGCAGTACTTC | CASSVSGGAREQYF
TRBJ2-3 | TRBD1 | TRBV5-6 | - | TGTGCCAGCAGCTTGGGACAGGGGCTCCCAGATACGCAGTATTTT | CASSLGQGLPDTQYF
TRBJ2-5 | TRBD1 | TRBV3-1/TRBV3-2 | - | TGTGCCAGCAGCCAACTTCAGGGGGCTAAGGACTTC | CASSQLQGAKDF
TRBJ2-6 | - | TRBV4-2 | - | TGTGCCAGCAGCCAAGTAGGCGACTTCTCTGGGGCCAACGTCCTGACTTTC | CASSQVGDFSGANVLTF
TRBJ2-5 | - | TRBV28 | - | TGTGCCAGCAGTTCTGTAGGGGCCCAAGACCAAGAGACCCAGTACTTC | CASSSVGAQDQETQYF
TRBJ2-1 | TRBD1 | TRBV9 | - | TGTGCCAGCAGCGTAGAGGGGGGGACAGGGACGTCCAATGAGCAGTTCTTC | CASSVEGGTGTSNEQFF
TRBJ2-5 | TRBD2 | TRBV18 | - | TGTGCCAGCTCACCAGGGGGAGGGGAAGAGACCCAGTACTTC | CASSPGGGEETQYF
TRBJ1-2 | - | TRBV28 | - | TGTGCCAGCAGTCCCGGGCGGGTTGCTGGCTACACCTTC | CASSPGRVAGYTF
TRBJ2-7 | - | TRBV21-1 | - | TGTGCCAGCAGCAAAGAGATGAGTCCCTACGAGCAGTACTTC | CASSKEMSPYEQYF
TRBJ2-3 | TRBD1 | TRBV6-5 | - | TGTGCCAGCGGAGGACAGGGGGCAGATACGCAGTATTTT | CASGGQGADTQYF
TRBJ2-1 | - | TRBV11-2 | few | TGTGCCAGCAGCTTAGATAGGTCGGGTTTTGTGGGTCAGTTCTTC | CASSLDRSGFVGQFF
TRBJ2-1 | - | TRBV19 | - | TGTGCCAGTAGGCCGGACTGGTCGAATGAGCAGTTCTTC | CASRPDWSNEQFF
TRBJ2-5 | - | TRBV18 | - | TGTGCCAGCTCACCCGGACAGGACCGGGAGGAGACCCAGTACTTC | CASSPGQDREETQYF
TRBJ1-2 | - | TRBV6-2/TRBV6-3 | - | TGTGCCAGCAGTTACGCCGGGACAATGTTCGGCTACACCTTC | CASSYAGTMFGYTF
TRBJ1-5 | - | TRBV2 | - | TGTGCCAGCAGCGCGCAGGGGTGGGATCAGCCCCAGCATTTT | CASSAQGWDQPQHF
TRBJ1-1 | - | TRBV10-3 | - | TGTGCCATCAGACAGGGCGGGACTGAAGCTTTCTTT | CAIRQGGTEAFF
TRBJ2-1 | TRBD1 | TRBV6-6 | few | TGTGCCAGCAGTACCGGACAGGGTAATCGGCAAGAGCAGTTCTTC | CASSTGQGNRQEQFF
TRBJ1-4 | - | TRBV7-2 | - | TGTGCCAGCAGCTTCCCTATGGGAGGGGGAAATGAAAAACTGTTTTTT | CASSFPMGGGNEKLFF
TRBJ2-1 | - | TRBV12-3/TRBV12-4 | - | TGTGCCAGCAGGGAGCGATCGAGGAATGAGCAGTTCTTC | CASRERSRNEQFF
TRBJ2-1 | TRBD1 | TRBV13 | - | TGTGCCAGCAGCTTCGTCGACAGGGTAGGAGACAATGAGCAGTTCTTC | CASSFVDRVGDNEQFF
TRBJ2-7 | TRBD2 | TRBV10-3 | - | TGTGCCATCAGCGCCCGAACTAGCGGGGGAAGGGACGAGCAGTACTTC | CAISARTSGGRDEQYF
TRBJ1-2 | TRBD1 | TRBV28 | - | TGTGCCAGCACCTCAAACAGGGGGTTTAACTATGGCTACACCTTC | CASTSNRGFNYGYTF
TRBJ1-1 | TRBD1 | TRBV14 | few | TGTGCCAGCAGCCACCACAGGGGGTTTAGCACTGAAGCTTTCTTT | CASSHHRGFSTEAFF
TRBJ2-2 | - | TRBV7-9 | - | TGTGCCAGCAGCTTAGGGAGCCCTCCAACCGGGGAGCTGTTTTTT | CASSLGSPPTGELFF
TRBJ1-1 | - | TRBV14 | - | TGTGCCAGCAGCCAAGACTTTTCCGGGACTGAAGCTTTCTTT | CASSQDFSGTEAFF
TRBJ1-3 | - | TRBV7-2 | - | TGTGCCAGCAGCCCCAACAGGGCGGACACCATATATTTT | CASSPNRADTIYF
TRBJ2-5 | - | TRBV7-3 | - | TGTGCCAGCAGCCCTAGATCAGGGGCAGGCCAAGAGACCCAGTACTTC | CASSPRSGAGQETQYF
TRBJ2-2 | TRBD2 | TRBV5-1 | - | TGCGCCAGTCGACAGCGGGGGCCCCACACCGGGGAGCTGTTTTTT | CASRQRGPHTGELFF
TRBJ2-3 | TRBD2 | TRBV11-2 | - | TGTGCCAGCAGCATTAGCGGGGCAAGCACAGATACGCAGTATTTT | CASSISGASTDTQYF
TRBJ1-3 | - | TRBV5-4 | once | TGTGCCAGCAGCTTGGGACAGCTTGGAAACACCATATATTTT | CASSLGQLGNTIYF
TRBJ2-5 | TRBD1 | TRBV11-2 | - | TGTGCCAGCAGCTCCGTCTCCGGGACAGGGTTTGAGACCCAGTACTTC | CASSSVSGTGFETQYF
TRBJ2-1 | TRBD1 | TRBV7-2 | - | TGTGCCAGCAGCTCGGACAGGGGCTCCTACAATGAGCAGTTCTTC | CASSSDRGSYNEQFF
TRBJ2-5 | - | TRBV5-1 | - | TGCGCCAGCAGCTTAGGTCCGGCGGGGGCACAAGAGACCCAGTACTTC | CASSLGPAGAQETQYF
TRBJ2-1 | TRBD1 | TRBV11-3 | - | TGTGCCAGCAGCTCTGTGGACAGGTCTAAGGTCTACAATGAGCAGTTCTTC | CASSSVDRSKVYNEQFF
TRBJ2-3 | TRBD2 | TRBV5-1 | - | TGCGCCAGCAGCCCCCTAGCGGGAGGCGGGACAGATACGCAGTATTTT | CASSPLAGGGTDTQYF